This T cell receptor beta chain was sequenced during a study of T cells in Graves' hyperthyroidism and ophthalmopathy. From RNA transcripts, TCR beta CDR3 regions were amplified. The HTBI primer set drove a first-round RT-PCR of the TCR CDR3. TCRdb re-called the multiplex PCR reads with MiXCR, one entry per CDR3 protein. The repertoire has over 700,000 distinct CDR3 sequences, 30% to 40% of them found once; the top ten carry roughly 30%. Comments on this clonotype: Being one base from a much bigger clone, this may be a read error.

On the basis of clinical symptoms, serum thyroxine and TRAb, thyroid ultrasound and orbital computed tomography, diagnoses were made. From under 12 ml of fresh peripheral blood, PBMCs were isolated. The CDR3 is made up of 15 amino acids. Per the germline V gene, CDR1 is SNHLY and CDR2 is FYNNEI. Sequencing was carried out using blood. J is TRBJ1-6 and V is TRBV2; D is uncertain. This clonotype originated in a woman aged 40 to 55 with Graves' hyperthyroidism. This chain's CDR3 is CASSAPLGNNPPLHF. DNA for the CDR3: TGTGCCAGCAGTGCCCCTCTGGGGAATAATCCACCCCTCCACTTT.